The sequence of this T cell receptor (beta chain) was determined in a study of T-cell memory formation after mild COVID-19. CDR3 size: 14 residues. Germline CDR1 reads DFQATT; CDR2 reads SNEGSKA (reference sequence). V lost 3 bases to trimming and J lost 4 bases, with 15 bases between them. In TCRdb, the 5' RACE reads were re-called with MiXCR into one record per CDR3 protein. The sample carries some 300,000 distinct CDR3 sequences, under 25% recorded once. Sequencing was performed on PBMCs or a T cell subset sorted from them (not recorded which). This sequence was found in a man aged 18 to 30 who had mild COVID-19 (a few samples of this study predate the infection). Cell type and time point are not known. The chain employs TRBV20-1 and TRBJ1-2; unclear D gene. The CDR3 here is CSASPSQEVYGYTF. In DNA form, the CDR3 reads TGCAGTGCTAGTCCATCCCAGGAAGTCTATGGCTACACCTTC.